This T cell receptor beta chain stems from a study of control samples from healthy donors and cancer patients. Sequencing used immunoSEQ multiplex PCR; TCRdb keeps in-frame clones, though not all of them. The sample lists under 65,000 clones, 91% occurring once. The source is a man under 40 with colorectal cancer. Input material: PBMCs.

The CDR3 DNA reads TGTGCCTGGAGTCAAGCTAGGACAGAGTCACCCCTCCACTTT. Its translation is CAWSQARTESPLHF. This rearrangement joins TRBV30 to TRBJ1-6; TRBD1 is a possible D gene (6 bases). This CDR3 is 14 amino acids long. Germline V gene lookup returns CDR1 GTSNPN and CDR2 SVGIG (reference sequence). The V end lost 2 bases, the J end lost 10 bases, and 15 bases lay between the germline ends. Combining the CDR3 with reference TRBV30 and TRBJ1-6 gives the whole variable domain SQTIHQWPATLVQPVGSPLSLECTVEGTSNPNLYWYRQAAGRGLQLLFYSVGIGQISSEVPQNLSASRPQDRQFILSSKKLLLSDSGFYLCAWSQARTESPLHFGNGTRLTVT.